A selection of T cell receptor beta chains follows, all from one sample in a study of long-term antiretroviral therapy in people with HIV. Using immunoSEQ multiplex PCR, the repertoire was profiled, and TCRdb retains in-frame clones only, with some absent. The sample consists of under 20,000 clones, less than 80% of them appearing once. The sequenced sample was unsorted PBMCs, obtained 0.3 years after starting antiretroviral therapy. Receptor source: a woman aged 45-59 years with HIV. CDR3s include the opening cysteine and the closing phenylalanine or tryptophan. The order of the fields is V gene, D gene, clone size, J gene, CDR3 protein, CDR3 DNA. The D gene is left open where the match is weak. Clone size, where shown, is once, few, many, or a class for clones that have expanded.

TRBV7-2	TRBD2	-	TRBJ2-1	CASSLAPGAGGYNEQFF	TGTGCCAGCAGCTTAGCCCCCGGGGCGGGGGGTTACAATGAGCAGTTCTTC
TRBV30	-	-	TRBJ2-5	CALDRGWETQYF	TGTGCCTTAGACCGGGGCTGGGAGACCCAGTACTTC
TRBV30	-	-	TRBJ1-3	CACTGGSSGNTIYF	TGTGCCTGTACCGGGGGAAGCTCTGGAAACACCATATATTTT
TRBV10-2	-	once	TRBJ2-3	CASSVGTFSTDTQYF	TGCGCCAGCAGTGTTGGGACATTTAGCACAGATACGCAGTATTTT
TRBV7-9	-	-	TRBJ1-3	CASGEGVGNTIYF	TGTGCCAGCGGCGAGGGAGTTGGAAACACCATATATTTT
TRBV9	-	-	TRBJ1-5	CASSAPGTRLPYSNQPQHF	TGTGCCAGCAGCGCCCCCGGGACAAGACTACCTTATAGCAATCAGCCCCAGCATTTT
TRBV18	-	-	TRBJ1-5	CASSPDSSPQHF	TGTGCCAGCTCACCCGACAGTTCGCCCCAGCATTTT
TRBV4-1	-	few	TRBJ1-4	CASSQVVGGKLFF	TGCGCCAGCAGCCAAGTCGTAGGAGGAAAACTGTTTTTT
TRBV9	-	-	TRBJ2-2	CASSAVAGQNTGELFF	TGTGCCAGCAGCGCGGTGGCGGGGCAGAACACCGGGGAGCTGTTTTTT
TRBV11-1	TRBD1	-	TRBJ2-3	CASSLDQGAGTDTQYF	TGTGCCAGCAGCTTGGATCAGGGGGCAGGCACAGATACGCAGTATTTT
TRBV5-5	-	-	TRBJ2-7	CASSLDTGTSSGEQYF	TGTGCCAGCAGCTTGGACACCGGGACGTCTTCCGGCGAGCAGTACTTC
TRBV7-6	-	-	TRBJ1-3	CASVFPGGNTIYF	TGTGCCAGCGTCTTCCCTGGGGGAAACACCATATATTTT
TRBV19	-	-	TRBJ1-5	CASNSNQPQHF	TGTGCCAGTAATAGCAATCAGCCCCAGCATTTT
TRBV6-5	-	few	TRBJ1-1	CASSPSLDGEAFF	TGTGCCAGCAGCCCCTCGCTGGACGGGGAAGCTTTCTTT
TRBV30	TRBD1	-	TRBJ1-2	CAQILGTGSGYTF	TGTGCCCAAATCCTCGGGACAGGGTCTGGCTACACCTTC
TRBV7-2	-	-	TRBJ2-3	CASSFIGQIGLLQRDTQYF	TGTGCCAGCAGCTTTATTGGCCAGATCGGGCTCCTCCAGAGGGATACGCAGTATTTT
TRBV7-9	-	-	TRBJ2-3	CASSLVGTDTQYF	TGTGCCAGCAGCTTGGTCGGCACAGATACGCAGTATTTT